This is a list of T cell receptor beta chains from one sample in a study of post-analysis software for immune sequencing data. TCRdb passed the PCR reads through MiXCR, listing each CDR3 protein once. The sample includes roughly 800,000 distinct CDR3 sequences, about 43% of them seen just once. The sample consisted of blood. The receptors shown here come from a girl aged 5-17 years with multiple sclerosis. Both conserved end residues are part of each CDR3. The D gene is left open where the match is weak. The size field is filled for only some rows; it gives once, few, many or a size class.

V: TRBV11-3
J: TRBJ2-5
D: TRBD2
size: once
CDR3: CASSLSALADGETQYF
DNA: TGTGCCAGCAGCTTATCGGCGCTAGCGGATGGGGAGACCCAGTACTTC

V: TRBV6-1
J: TRBJ2-1
D: TRBD2
size: NA
CDR3: CASIFAGDSYNEQFF
DNA: TGTGCCAGCATCTTCGCGGGAGACTCCTACAATGAGCAGTTCTTC

V: TRBV24-1
J: TRBJ2-3
D: NA
size: NA
CDR3: CAVGTDYTDTQYF
DNA: TGTGCCGTCGGCACCGACTATACAGATACGCAGTATTTT

V: TRBV4-1
J: TRBJ2-7
D: NA
size: NA
CDR3: CASSQASGVYEQYF
DNA: TGCGCCAGCAGCCAAGCTTCCGGGGTGTACGAGCAGTACTTC

V: TRBV5-5
J: TRBJ2-5
D: NA
size: NA
CDR3: CASSRDGNQETQYF
DNA: TGTGCCAGCAGCCGGGACGGGAACCAAGAGACCCAGTACTTC

V: TRBV12-3/TRBV12-4
J: TRBJ1-5
D: TRBD1
size: NA
CDR3: CASSLAGGQGSNQPQHF
DNA: TGTGCCAGCAGCTTAGCTGGGGGACAGGGGAGCAATCAGCCCCAGCATTTT

V: TRBV29-1
J: TRBJ2-1
D: TRBD1
size: few
CDR3: CSAPLGGFSYNEQFF
DNA: TGCAGCGCTCCACTAGGGGGCTTCTCCTACAATGAGCAGTTCTTC

V: TRBV5-6
J: TRBJ1-2
D: TRBD1
size: NA
CDR3: CASSLIVGGIRDRDRYGYTF
DNA: TGTGCCAGCAGCTTAATCGTGGGGGGTATCCGGGACAGGGACCGCTATGGCTACACCTTC

V: TRBV29-1
J: TRBJ1-2
D: TRBD1
size: NA
CDR3: CSVGTGGGRDGYTF
DNA: TGCAGCGTTGGGACAGGGGGCGGAAGGGATGGCTACACCTTC

V: TRBV27
J: TRBJ2-1
D: NA
size: once
CDR3: CASSLYHVDEQFF
DNA: TGTGCCAGCAGTTTGTATCATGTAGATGAGCAGTTCTTC

V: TRBV20-1
J: TRBJ2-7
D: NA
size: NA
CDR3: CSARDPSPTGSSYEQYF
DNA: TGCAGTGCTAGAGACCCATCACCCACAGGGTCCTCCTACGAGCAGTACTTC

V: TRBV7-2
J: TRBJ2-7
D: TRBD2
size: NA
CDR3: CASSSVGTTFYEQYF
DNA: TGTGCCAGCAGCTCCGTTGGGACTACATTCTACGAGCAGTACTTC

V: TRBV10-3
J: TRBJ1-1
D: TRBD1
size: few
CDR3: CANSPMRGTGGKGTEAFF
DNA: TGTGCCAACAGTCCTATGAGGGGGACAGGGGGCAAGGGCACTGAAGCTTTCTTT

V: TRBV20-1
J: TRBJ2-2
D: NA
size: NA
CDR3: CSAPDLNTGELFF
DNA: TGCAGTGCCCCAGACTTGAACACCGGGGAGCTGTTTTTT

V: TRBV27
J: TRBJ2-6
D: NA
size: NA
CDR3: CASSGYNGANVLTF
DNA: TGTGCCAGCAGTGGATATAACGGGGCCAACGTCCTGACTTTC

V: TRBV7-9
J: TRBJ2-3
D: NA
size: many
CDR3: CASSLGYTDTQYF
DNA: TGTGCCAGCAGCTTAGGCTACACAGATACGCAGTATTTT

V: TRBV20-1
J: TRBJ2-1
D: NA
size: few
CDR3: CSARLGFYNEQFF
DNA: TGCAGTGCTAGACTGGGTTTCTACAATGAGCAGTTCTTC

V: TRBV7-2
J: TRBJ2-7
D: NA
size: NA
CDR3: CASTLNAYEQYF
DNA: TGTGCCAGCACCCTAAACGCCTACGAGCAGTACTTC

V: TRBV6-6
J: TRBJ2-3
D: NA
size: NA
CDR3: CASSYSTGPASTDTQYF
DNA: TGTGCCAGCAGTTACTCGACAGGCCCAGCTAGCACAGATACGCAGTATTTT

V: TRBV10-3
J: TRBJ2-7
D: NA
size: few
CDR3: CAISDGERDEQYF
DNA: TGTGCCATCAGCGACGGGGAAAGGGACGAGCAGTACTTC

V: TRBV20-1
J: TRBJ1-4
D: NA
size: NA
CDR3: CSARAPIQGATNEKLFF
DNA: TGCAGTGCTAGAGCTCCGATTCAGGGCGCAACTAATGAAAAACTGTTTTTT

V: TRBV6-1
J: TRBJ2-5
D: NA
size: NA
CDR3: CASSEDRQETQYF
DNA: TGTGCCAGCAGTGAGGACAGACAAGAGACCCAGTACTTC

V: TRBV29-1
J: TRBJ2-5
D: NA
size: NA
CDR3: CSGRATQETQYF
DNA: TGCAGCGGTAGGGCGACTCAAGAGACCCAGTACTTC

V: TRBV10-3
J: TRBJ1-1
D: NA
size: few
CDR3: CASSKQTDVGGAFF
DNA: TGTGCCAGCTCAAAGCAGACGGACGTTGGGGGAGCTTTCTTT

V: TRBV24-1
J: TRBJ2-3
D: TRBD2
size: NA
CDR3: CATSDPPSGSGGDTQYF
DNA: TGTGCCACCAGTGATCCTCCTAGCGGGAGTGGTGGTGATACGCAGTATTTT

V: TRBV20-1
J: TRBJ1-2
D: NA
size: NA
CDR3: CSARKDEPGYTF
DNA: TGCAGTGCTAGAAAGGACGAGCCTGGCTACACCTTC

V: TRBV9
J: TRBJ2-5
D: NA
size: NA
CDR3: CASSPPRGETQYF
DNA: TGTGCCAGCAGCCCCCCCCGTGGGGAGACCCAGTACTTC

V: TRBV25-1
J: TRBJ1-2
D: NA
size: few
CDR3: CASSEFGGDYGYTF
DNA: TGTGCCAGCAGTGAATTTGGGGGGGACTATGGCTACACCTTC

V: TRBV29-1
J: TRBJ2-5
D: NA
size: NA
CDR3: CSLRASIGETQYF
DNA: TGCAGCCTCCGGGCCTCGATTGGCGAGACCCAGTACTTC

V: TRBV4-3
J: TRBJ1-6
D: NA
size: few
CDR3: CASSQDVRSPLHF
DNA: TGCGCCAGCAGCCAAGATGTCCGGTCACCCCTCCACTTT

V: TRBV7-9
J: TRBJ2-7
D: TRBD2
size: few
CDR3: CASSDEWTSGRAGLSYEQYF
DNA: TGTGCCAGCAGCGACGAGTGGACTAGCGGGAGGGCCGGATTATCCTACGAGCAGTACTTC

V: TRBV29-1
J: TRBJ2-1
D: TRBD2
size: NA
CDR3: CSAGGYNEQFF
DNA: TGCAGCGCGGGGGGCTACAATGAGCAGTTCTTC

V: TRBV5-7
J: TRBJ2-7
D: NA
size: NA
CDR3: CASSSLVDEQYF
DNA: TGTGCCAGCAGCTCGCTCGTCGACGAGCAGTACTTC

V: TRBV6-4
J: TRBJ1-6
D: NA
size: NA
CDR3: CARCLGGKDSPLHF
DNA: TGTGCCCGCTGTCTGGGGGGAAAGGATTCACCCCTCCACTTT

V: TRBV25-1
J: TRBJ2-7
D: NA
size: NA
CDR3: CASNREGSYEQYF
DNA: TGTGCCAGTAACAGGGAGGGATCCTACGAGCAGTACTTC

V: TRBV29-1
J: TRBJ2-5
D: NA
size: NA
CDR3: CSVPVGGQETQYF
DNA: TGCAGCGTGCCAGTCGGGGGACAAGAGACCCAGTACTTC

V: TRBV15
J: TRBJ2-3
D: TRBD2
size: few
CDR3: CATSRIAGGTDTQYF
DNA: TGTGCCACCAGCAGGATAGCGGGAGGCACAGACACGCAGTATTTT

V: TRBV29-1
J: TRBJ2-1
D: TRBD2
size: few
CDR3: CSVRRDYYNEQFF
DNA: TGCAGCGTCCGCCGGGACTACTACAATGAGCAGTTCTTC

V: TRBV28
J: TRBJ2-7
D: TRBD1
size: NA
CDR3: CASSLTRRDSSSYEQYF
DNA: TGTGCCAGCAGTTTAACACGCAGGGACAGCTCCTCCTACGAGCAGTACTTC

V: TRBV10-3
J: TRBJ1-2
D: NA
size: few
CDR3: CAISETGLDGYTF
DNA: TGTGCCATCAGTGAGACAGGGCTTGATGGCTACACCTTC

V: TRBV15
J: TRBJ2-7
D: NA
size: NA
CDR3: CATSPWDGSSYEQYF
DNA: TGTGCCACCAGCCCCTGGGACGGTAGCTCCTACGAGCAGTACTTC

V: TRBV6-2/TRBV6-3
J: TRBJ2-1
D: NA
size: NA
CDR3: CAYRDSAHEQFF
DNA: TGTGCCTACCGGGACTCCGCCCATGAGCAGTTCTTC

V: TRBV6-5
J: TRBJ2-7
D: NA
size: few
CDR3: CSAGDPIIAYEQYF
DNA: TGTTCCGCCGGGGACCCCATAATAGCCTACGAGCAGTACTTC

V: TRBV20-1
J: TRBJ2-7
D: TRBD2
size: once
CDR3: CSAIPGRGQGEQYF
DNA: TGCAGTGCTATCCCCGGGAGGGGTCAAGGCGAGCAGTACTTC

V: TRBV24-1
J: TRBJ2-7
D: NA
size: few
CDR3: CATSDLESSSYNEQYF
DNA: TGTGCCACCAGTGATTTGGAGAGCAGCTCCTACAATGAGCAGTACTTC

V: TRBV25-1
J: TRBJ2-5
D: NA
size: few
CDR3: CASSEYAQETQYF
DNA: TGTGCCAGCAGTGAATACGCCCAGGAGACCCAGTACTTC

V: TRBV4-3
J: TRBJ1-2
D: NA
size: NA
CDR3: CASSQEPGSDYGYTF
DNA: TGCGCCAGCAGCCAAGAACCCGGGTCGGACTATGGCTACACCTTC

V: TRBV5-1
J: TRBJ1-1
D: NA
size: NA
CDR3: CASKTAGVNTEAFF
DNA: TGCGCCAGCAAGACGGCAGGGGTGAACACTGAAGCTTTCTTT

V: TRBV20-1
J: TRBJ1-6
D: NA
size: once
CDR3: CSALGVNNSPLHF
DNA: TGCAGTGCGCTGGGAGTCAATAATTCACCCCTCCACTTT

V: TRBV10-3
J: TRBJ2-7
D: TRBD2
size: NA
CDR3: CAISPGTSGVPYEQYF
DNA: TGTGCCATCAGTCCCGGGACTAGCGGCGTTCCCTACGAGCAGTACTTC

V: TRBV24-1
J: TRBJ2-7
D: NA
size: NA
CDR3: CATSDQMTCYEQYF
DNA: TGTGCCACCAGTGATCAAATGACATGCTACGAGCAGTACTTC

V: TRBV7-9
J: TRBJ2-7
D: NA
size: NA
CDR3: CASGPRGSPGEQYF
DNA: TGTGCCAGCGGGCCCCGGGGCTCGCCGGGCGAGCAGTACTTC

V: TRBV13
J: TRBJ2-7
D: TRBD2
size: NA
CDR3: CASSLGLADFYEQYF
DNA: TGTGCCAGCAGCTTAGGACTAGCGGACTTCTACGAGCAGTACTTC